The clone carrying this TCR beta chain was detected many times. Its antigen is unidentified. There are 16 residues in the CDR3. The germline gives CDR1 MDHEN, CDR2 SYDVKM. V was pared by 6 bases and J by 4 bases, with 8 bases of the junction left unmatched. The time point: newly diagnosed GD, antithyroid drugs for less than 3 months. The authors made the TCR library using RNA they extracted from PBMCs. In Xi'an, China, an endocrinology department was the source of patients. This entry comes from a study of regulatory T cells in long-lasting Graves disease. Study-wide results and limits: It was in persistent disease that TRBV28, TRBJ1-2 and TRBJ2-5 were favored.

Arm-PCR of CDR3 regions and iRepertoire HTBI primers were used to build TCR beta libraries. TCRdb independently ran MiXCR on the multiplex PCR reads; one entry per CDR3 protein. The sample consists of 380,000 or so distinct CDR3 sequences, 15% to 20% of them appearing once. These same data were also listed under a study on T cells in Graves' hyperthyroidism and ophthalmopathy. This second study says: Appearing also in blood were most of the thyroid clonotypes expanded above 0.001.

This sequence joins TRBV28 and TRBJ2-2; the match to TRBD2 covers 10 bases. The receptor's source is a woman younger than 30 with Graves disease. Sequences were derived from peripheral blood mononuclear cells (PBMCs), sampled at new diagnosis, from a patient treated with antithyroid drugs. The CDR3: CASRPTSGDFTGELFF. The CDR3 DNA sequence: TGTGCCAGCAGGCCCACTAGCGGGGACTTCACCGGGGAGCTGTTTTTT.